These 22 T cell receptor beta chains were all obtained from the same sample, sequenced in a study of CD8 T cells in ankylosing spondylitis. One entry per CDR3 protein results from TCRdb running MiXCR on the 5' RACE reads. The table has 200,000 to 250,000 distinct CDR3 sequences, about 10% seen once. Sequencing input: blood, either unsorted or a sorted T cell fraction (not recorded which). The receptors stem from a male donor with ankylosing spondylitis or in good health (not recorded which).

This clonotype was detected many times. The chain recombines TRBV12-3 or TRBV12-4 with TRBJ2-7, with D perhaps TRBD2 (5 bases). This CDR3 spans 15 amino acids. V was pared by 5 bases and J by 6 bases, with 20 bases between. The CDR3 loop is CASSATRARVREQYF. Here the CDR3 DNA reads TGTGCCAGCAGTGCCACGAGGGCCCGAGTTCGCGAGCAGTACTTC.

At least ten counts were recorded for this clonotype. The chain is built from TRBV20-1 and TRBJ2-5; 8 bases are a match to TRBD2. Germline CDR1 reads DFQATT; CDR2 reads SNEGSKA (reference sequence). This CDR3 is 13 amino acids long. Germline trimming cut 8 bases from V and 2 bases from J; bases unmatched to any gene: 7. CDR3 sequence: CSLAGLRQETQYF. DNA of the CDR3: TGCAGTTTAGCGGGGTTGAGGCAAGAGACCCAGTACTTC.

This clonotype was seen ten or more times. The V gene is TRBV5-1, the J gene TRBJ2-5; unclear D gene. Deletions cut 0 bases from V and 2 bases from J, with 11 bases between. Germline V gene sequence: CDR1 SGHRS, CDR2 YFSETQ. CDR3 size: 15 residues. CDR3 protein: CASSLAAVSQETQYF. The CDR3 DNA is TGCGCCAGCAGCTTGGCGGCGGTTTCTCAAGAGACCCAGTACTTC.

This clonotype was detected many times. The chain couples TRBV12-3 or TRBV12-4 to TRBJ2-7; 10 nucleotides align to TRBD2. The CDR3 is 13 amino acids. The ends lost 5 bases at V and 5 bases at J; junction bases unmatched: 3. CDR3 sequence: CASSQREGHEQYF. Here the CDR3 DNA reads TGTGCCAGCAGTCAGCGGGAGGGGCACGAGCAGTACTTC.

The table lists this clonotype with many counts. The chain combines TRBV24-1 with TRBJ2-3, with TRBD1 identical over 9 bases. The CDR3 totals 15 residues. V shed 4 bases and J 4 bases; nucleotides not matched to a gene: 5. The germline CDR1 and CDR2 sequences are KGHDR and SFDVKD. The CDR3 region is CATSDPGQGSDTQYF. The CDR3 coding sequence is TGTGCCACCAGTGACCCGGGACAGGGATCAGATACGCAGTATTTT.

The chain combines TRBV4-1 with TRBJ1-4, with D perhaps matching TRBD1 (6 bases). There are 18 residues in the CDR3. Between the trimmed V and J ends, which lost 0 bases and 3 bases, there was a span of 17 bases. CDR1 is MGHRA, CDR2 YSYEKL, per germline. CDR3 residues: CASSQDLPRQASNEKLFF. For the CDR3, the DNA is TGCGCCAGCAGCCAAGATCTTCCCAGACAGGCGTCTAATGAAAAACTGTTTTTT.

This clonotype showed up just a few times. The chain uses TRBV9 and TRBJ1-2, with D unclear. The V gene's germline CDR1 is SGDLS and CDR2 YYNGEE. The CDR3 spans 18 residues. The germline V and J ends were trimmed by 2 bases and 2 bases, with 22 bases remaining between them. CDR3 amino acids: CASSVGYSTAQRNYGYTF. CDR3 coding DNA: TGTGCCAGCAGCGTCGGATACTCGACGGCCCAAAGGAACTATGGCTACACCTTC.

This clonotype was counted at least ten times. The V call is TRBV5-1, the J call TRBJ2-5; perhaps TRBD1 as D (5 bases). V shed 6 bases and J shed 4 bases, with 13 bases lying between them. Germline CDR1 and CDR2: SGHRS and YFSETQ. This CDR3 is 13 amino acids long. CDR3 sequence (DNA): TGCGCCAGCACGCCCAATACAGGAGAGACCCAGTACTTC. Protein sequence: CASTPNTGETQYF.

This clonotype has at least ten counts. The J gene is TRBJ2-1, the V gene TRBV30, with D hard to call. CDR1 and CDR2 (germline): GTSNPN, SVGIG (reference sequence). The V end was cut by 0 bases, the J end by 5 bases, with 17 bases between. This CDR3 spans 16 amino acids. The CDR3 sequence is CAWSVPWSRRHNEQFF. The CDR3 region has the DNA TGTGCCTGGAGTGTACCCTGGAGCCGTCGACACAATGAGCAGTTCTTC.

On this clonotype: A read error is possible here, since a much larger clone lies one base away. V gene TRBV12-3 or TRBV12-4 combines with J gene TRBJ1-5; the D is unclear. The CDR3 is 13 residues long. CDR3 sequence reads: CVSTSVIGQPQHF. In DNA form, the CDR3 reads TGTGTCAGCACCTCGGTAATAGGCCAGCCCCAGCATTTT.

This clonotype was recorded many times. The chain carries TRBV20-1 and TRBJ2-7; the D gene is possibly TRBD1 (7 bases). V was clipped by 5 bases and J by 2 bases, with 16 bases between them. The CDR3 is 14 residues long. Per germline, CDR1 DFQATT and CDR2 SNEGSKA (reference sequence). CDR3 sequence: CSAGTGAGTYEQYF. The CDR3 nucleotides are TGCAGTGCTGGAACAGGGGCGGGAACCTACGAGCAGTACTTC.

DNA for the CDR3: TGCGCCAGCACCGGCAGACTAGGAGGACCAGATACGCAGTATTTT. Its translation: CASTGRLGGPDTQYF. This sequence joins TRBV10-1 and TRBJ2-3, with D tentatively TRBD2 (6 bases). V lost 7 bases and J 4 bases, leaving 18 bases between the germline ends. CDR3 length: 15 amino acids. The V gene's germline CDR1 is WNHNN and CDR2 SYGVQD (reference sequence).

V usage is TRBV7-2 and J usage is TRBJ2-2; 8 bases align to TRBD2. This CDR3 is 23 amino acids long. Unmatched junction bases numbered 23, after V lost 2 bases and J lost 0 bases. CDR1 is SGHTA and CDR2 is FQGNSA in the germline V gene. CDR3 in amino acids: CASSLRGGYGRAEDGTNTGELFF. The DNA of the CDR3 is TGTGCCAGCAGCTTACGGGGTGGGTACGGGAGGGCCGAAGATGGTACGAACACCGGGGAGCTGTTTTTT.

This clonotype was picked up many times. V and J are TRBV10-3 and TRBJ2-5; tentatively, D is TRBD2 (6 bases). The V end lost 6 bases, the J end lost 2 bases, and 10 bases lay between the germline ends. There are 13 residues in the CDR3. Germline-derived CDR1 and CDR2 are ENHRY and SYGVKD. The CDR3 protein is CAIRRDSQETQYF. The CDR3 DNA sequence: TGTGCCATCAGGAGGGACTCACAAGAGACCCAGTACTTC.

This clonotype was recorded many times. V gene TRBV7-2 combines with J gene TRBJ2-2; a weak D match, TRBD2 (5 bases). The CDR3 is made up of 13 amino acids. With 3 bases removed from V and 7 bases from J, the gap between germline ends came to 9 bases. CDR1 and CDR2 from the germline V gene are SGHTA and FQGNSA. Here the CDR3 reads CASSLREGGELFF. CDR3 bases: TGTGCCAGCAGCTTGAGGGAAGGCGGGGAGCTGTTTTTT.

This clonotype was observed many times. The gene calls are TRBV5-1 and TRBJ2-1, with 8 positions matching TRBD2. The CDR3 length is 19 residues. Per germline, CDR1 SGHRS and CDR2 YFSETQ. Trimming took 2 bases from V and 2 from J; bases not matched to a gene: 15. In DNA, the CDR3 is TGCGCCAGCAGCTTAAGAAGGGGAAGCGGGGGATCGCCCTACAATGAGCAGTTCTTC. Encoded protein: CASSLRRGSGGSPYNEQFF.

The V and J genes are TRBV5-4 and TRBJ1-5; 7 nucleotides line up with TRBD1. V was clipped by 4 bases and J by 5 bases; unmatched bases: 9. CDR3 length equals 15 residues. Germline CDR1 and CDR2: SGHNT and YYREEE (reference sequence). Here the CDR3 reads CASSQAGQRDQPQHF. The CDR3 DNA sequence: TGTGCCAGCAGCCAGGCGGGACAGCGAGATCAGCCCCAGCATTTT.

This clonotype was counted at least ten times. The chain recombines TRBV24-1 with TRBJ2-1, with 13 bases that match TRBD2. Unmatched junction bases numbered 3, after V lost 7 bases and J lost 7 bases. Germline V CDR1 and CDR2: KGHDR, SFDVKD. The CDR3 covers 14 residues. The CDR3 is CATSGTSGMNEQFF. CDR3 nucleotide sequence: TGTGCCACCAGCGGGACTAGCGGGATGAATGAGCAGTTCTTC.

This clonotype occurred once. This sequence joins TRBV10-1 and TRBJ2-3; TRBD1 aligns across 9 bases. The CDR3 is made up of 15 amino acids. Per germline, CDR1 WNHNN and CDR2 SYGVQD (reference sequence). With 3 bases clipped from V and 5 bases from J, the junction kept 6 bases outside the gene matches. CDR3 residues: CASSEGTGRGDTQYF. CDR3 nucleotide sequence: TGCGCCAGCAGTGAAGGGACAGGGAGGGGAGATACGCAGTATTTT.

This clonotype showed up many times. V is TRBV6-1 and J is TRBJ2-7, with no clear D. Germline V gene sequence: CDR1 MNHNS, CDR2 SASEGT. The V gene lost 8 bases and the J gene lost 5 bases, with 13 bases spanning the gap. This CDR3 has 12 residues. The CDR3 reads CASRILPHEQYF. The DNA of the CDR3 is TGTGCCAGCCGTATTCTGCCCCACGAGCAGTACTTC.

This clonotype showed up many times. The chain combines TRBV5-1 with TRBJ2-3, with a possible D match to TRBD1 (5 bases). V lost 4 bases, J lost 9 bases, and 12 bases lay in between. Germline loops: CDR1 SGHRS, CDR2 YFSETQ. The CDR3 runs to 12 residues. Written as DNA, the CDR3 is TGCGCCAGCAGCCCACAGGCGGAGACGCAGTATTTT. Translated: CASSPQAETQYF.

This chain uses TRBV18 with TRBJ2-1; 8 nucleotides agree with TRBD1. The germline V gene encodes CDR1 KGHSH and CDR2 LQKENI. V dropped 8 bases and J dropped 0; count of bases not matched to a gene: 9. CDR3 length: 16 residues. This CDR3 is CASAGGRGLSYNEQFF. CDR3 DNA sequence: TGTGCCAGCGCCGGTGGCAGGGGGCTCTCCTACAATGAGCAGTTCTTC.